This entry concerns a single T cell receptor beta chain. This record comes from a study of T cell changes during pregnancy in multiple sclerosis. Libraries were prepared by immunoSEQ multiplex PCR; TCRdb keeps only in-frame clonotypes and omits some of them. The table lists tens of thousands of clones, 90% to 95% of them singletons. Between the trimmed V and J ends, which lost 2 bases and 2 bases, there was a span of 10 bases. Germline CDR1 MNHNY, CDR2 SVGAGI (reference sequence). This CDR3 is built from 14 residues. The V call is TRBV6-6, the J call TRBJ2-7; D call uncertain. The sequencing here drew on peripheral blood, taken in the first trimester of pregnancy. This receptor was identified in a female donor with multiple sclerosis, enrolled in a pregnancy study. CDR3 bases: TGTGCCAGCAGTTACGGCCACACGACCTACGAGCAGTACTTC. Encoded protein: CASSYGHTTYEQYF.